This T cell receptor (beta chain) was sequenced in a study of blood T cells in healthy people across ages. A second PCR of about 7 to 12 cycles used a sample-barcoded 5' primer and a J-beta primer mix. MiXCR was run by TCRdb on the 5' RACE reads, yielding one entry per CDR3 protein. Here the sample spans roughly 1,700,000 distinct CDR3 sequences, 25% to 30% being singletons. The CDR3 has 15 residues. The V end lost 0 bases, the J end lost 3 bases, and 11 bases lay between the germline ends. Germline CDR1 and CDR2: MNHEY and SVGAGI. To note about this clonotype: Its antigen remains unknown.

Study results and limitations: Fewer expanded clones and more diversity marked long-lived versus aged donors.

The sequencing input was blood. This sequence originates from a woman aged 25 to 39 in good health. The rearrangement joins TRBV6-5 to TRBJ2-5; D gene unclear. The CDR3 DNA follows: TGTGCCAGCAGTTACTCAAGGAACAGTGAAGAGACCCAGTACTTC. This gives the protein CASSYSRNSEETQYF.